This T cell receptor beta chain was identified in a study of cytomegalovirus exposure and HLA in healthy donors. Across the study: The roughly 120 validation repertoires, a later analysis reported, used the same platform as the 600 to 700 first-cohort repertoires. Findings and limits, study-wide: Some TCR beta chains (over 150 of them) were listed as cytomegalovirus-associated. Three CMV-associated chains proved CMV antigen-specific in vitro.

Some clones are missing from TCRdb's copy, which holds only in-frame ones; the method was immunoSEQ multiplex PCR. The table records about 330,000 clones, about 90% of them present only once. For this clone: Its antigen remains unknown.

Sequencing was done on a sample of PBMCs. This clonotype was obtained from a woman between 25 and 40 years old in good health and CMV-seropositive.

CDR3 amino acids: CASSAAGGQPQHF. The CDR3 DNA reads as TGCGCCAGCAGTGCCGCGGGGGGTCAGCCCCAGCATTTT. The chain employs TRBV10-2 and TRBJ1-5, with D maybe TRBD1 (5 bases). Germline CDR1 and CDR2: WSHSY and SAAADI. Deletions cut 4 bases from V and 6 bases from J, with 10 bases between. The CDR3 length is 13 residues.